These T cell receptor beta chains were read from a single sample in a study of blood T cell repertoires in COVID-19. Only in-frame clones appear in the TCRdb table, and some are missing; sequencing was by immunoSEQ multiplex PCR. This sample has around 130,000 clones, with roughly 91% found just once. Sequencing used peripheral blood. These receptors all stem from a man over 45 with active or convalescent COVID-19. Both conserved end residues are part of each CDR3. Fields, in order: D gene, J gene, clone size, V gene, CDR3 protein, CDR3 DNA. The D gene is left open where the match is weak. Some rows mark clone size as missing; the rest say once, few, many or name a class of expanded clone.

d_gene: TRBD1; j_gene: TRBJ2-5; abundance: -; v_gene: TRBV25-1; CDR3aa: CASSESVLRTGQETQYF; CDR3nt: TGTGCCAGCAGTGAATCTGTCTTGAGGACAGGGCAAGAGACCCAGTACTTC
d_gene: TRBD2; j_gene: TRBJ2-1; abundance: once; v_gene: TRBV4-1; CDR3aa: CASSPRGASGGAMDNEQFF; CDR3nt: TGCGCCAGCAGCCCGAGGGGGGCTAGCGGGGGGGCTATGGACAATGAGCAGTTCTTC
d_gene: -; j_gene: TRBJ2-7; abundance: few; v_gene: TRBV21-1; CDR3aa: CASSNRDKNSYEQYF; CDR3nt: TGTGCCAGCAGCAACCGGGACAAAAACTCCTACGAGCAGTACTTC
d_gene: -; j_gene: TRBJ1-2; abundance: few; v_gene: TRBV2; CDR3aa: CASSEYTVLF; CDR3nt: TGTGCCAGCAGTGAATATACAGTTCTGTTC
d_gene: TRBD2; j_gene: TRBJ2-7; abundance: -; v_gene: TRBV6-5; CDR3aa: CASSPLAGFYEQYF; CDR3nt: TGTGCCAGCAGCCCACTAGCGGGGTTCTACGAGCAGTACTTC
d_gene: TRBD1; j_gene: TRBJ2-1; abundance: -; v_gene: TRBV27; CDR3aa: CASSLSQGAFEQFF; CDR3nt: TGTGCCAGCAGTTTATCTCAGGGGGCATTTGAGCAGTTCTTC
d_gene: -; j_gene: TRBJ1-5; abundance: few; v_gene: TRBV4-2; CDR3aa: CASSPSSNQPQHF; CDR3nt: TGTGCCAGCAGCCCTAGCAGCAATCAGCCCCAGCATTTT
d_gene: -; j_gene: TRBJ2-7; abundance: -; v_gene: TRBV2; CDR3aa: CASSEPFYEQYF; CDR3nt: TGTGCCAGCAGTGAACCTTTTTACGAGCAGTACTTC
d_gene: TRBD1; j_gene: TRBJ1-3; abundance: once; v_gene: TRBV5-6; CDR3aa: CASSPTGGTGNTIYF; CDR3nt: TGTGCCAGCAGCCCGACAGGGGGAACTGGAAACACCATATATTTT
d_gene: TRBD1; j_gene: TRBJ1-5; abundance: -; v_gene: TRBV19; CDR3aa: CASQPGQGTNQPQHF; CDR3nt: TGTGCCAGTCAACCGGGACAGGGTACCAATCAGCCCCAGCATTTT
d_gene: TRBD1; j_gene: TRBJ2-1; abundance: -; v_gene: TRBV6-2/TRBV6-3; CDR3aa: CASSYTDRGREQFF; CDR3nt: TGTGCCAGCAGTTACACGGACAGGGGGCGGGAGCAGTTCTTC
d_gene: TRBD2; j_gene: TRBJ2-1; abundance: -; v_gene: TRBV5-4; CDR3aa: CASSLPPGLAGTYNEQFF; CDR3nt: TGTGCCAGCAGCTTACCCCCGGGACTAGCGGGGACCTACAATGAGCAGTTCTTC
d_gene: TRBD2; j_gene: TRBJ2-5; abundance: -; v_gene: TRBV7-2; CDR3aa: CASSLSWEGSETQYF; CDR3nt: TGTGCCAGCAGCTTATCGTGGGAGGGCAGCGAGACCCAGTACTTC
d_gene: -; j_gene: TRBJ1-1; abundance: -; v_gene: TRBV6-5; CDR3aa: CASNNRLRGSTEAFF; CDR3nt: TGTGCCAGCAACAACAGACTCCGGGGGAGCACTGAAGCTTTCTTT
d_gene: TRBD1; j_gene: TRBJ2-4; abundance: -; v_gene: TRBV19; CDR3aa: CASSIGTGGSGIQYF; CDR3nt: TGTGCCAGTAGTATAGGGACAGGTGGGTCGGGCATTCAGTACTTC
d_gene: TRBD2; j_gene: TRBJ2-5; abundance: -; v_gene: TRBV5-4; CDR3aa: CASSSATSGASQETQYF; CDR3nt: TGTGCCAGCAGCTCAGCGACTAGCGGGGCAAGTCAAGAGACCCAGTACTTC
d_gene: -; j_gene: TRBJ2-5; abundance: -; v_gene: TRBV7-6; CDR3aa: CASSPNQETQYF; CDR3nt: TGTGCCAGCAGCCCCAACCAAGAGACCCAGTACTTC
d_gene: TRBD1; j_gene: TRBJ2-1; abundance: -; v_gene: TRBV7-9; CDR3aa: CASSVDRIDYNEQFF; CDR3nt: TGTGCCAGCAGCGTGGACAGGATAGACTACAATGAGCAGTTCTTC
d_gene: TRBD1; j_gene: TRBJ2-7; abundance: -; v_gene: TRBV6-5; CDR3aa: CASSRHGQGDREQYF; CDR3nt: TGTGCCAGCAGCCGTCACGGACAGGGGGACCGCGAGCAGTACTTC
d_gene: TRBD1; j_gene: TRBJ1-3; abundance: -; v_gene: TRBV19; CDR3aa: CATEGQSSFNTIYF; CDR3nt: TGTGCCACCGAGGGACAGTCTTCTTTTAACACCATATATTTT
d_gene: -; j_gene: TRBJ1-2; abundance: -; v_gene: TRBV6-1; CDR3aa: CASSEALGRYGYTF; CDR3nt: TGTGCCAGCAGTGAAGCTCTGGGGAGGTATGGCTACACCTTC
d_gene: -; j_gene: TRBJ2-3; abundance: -; v_gene: TRBV7-2; CDR3aa: CASSLDAASTDTQYF; CDR3nt: TGTGCCAGCAGCTTAGACGCGGCTAGCACAGATACGCAGTATTTT
d_gene: TRBD1; j_gene: TRBJ2-3; abundance: -; v_gene: TRBV6-5; CDR3aa: CANAGTDEDTQYF; CDR3nt: TGTGCCAACGCCGGGACAGATGAAGATACGCAGTATTTT
d_gene: -; j_gene: TRBJ2-7; abundance: -; v_gene: TRBV12-2; CDR3aa: CASRLEEAGTYEQYF; CDR3nt: TGTGCAAGTCGCTTAGAGGAGGCGGGAACCTACGAGCAGTACTTC
d_gene: TRBD1; j_gene: TRBJ1-3; abundance: -; v_gene: TRBV9; CDR3aa: CASSAPGGGNTIYF; CDR3nt: TGTGCCAGCAGCGCCCCAGGGGGCGGAAACACCATATATTTT
d_gene: -; j_gene: TRBJ2-1; abundance: -; v_gene: TRBV5-1; CDR3aa: CASSLFRVGYNEQFF; CDR3nt: TGCGCCAGCAGCTTGTTTCGGGTGGGCTACAATGAGCAGTTCTTC
d_gene: -; j_gene: TRBJ1-5; abundance: -; v_gene: TRBV10-1; CDR3aa: CASRGSTGCIQPQHF; CDR3nt: TGCGCCAGCAGGGGTTCAACGGGGTGCATCCAGCCCCAGCATTTT
d_gene: TRBD2; j_gene: TRBJ2-1; abundance: once; v_gene: TRBV6-5; CDR3aa: CASAQAGGEVEQFF; CDR3nt: TGTGCCAGCGCACAGGCGGGAGGGGAGGTGGAGCAGTTCTTC
d_gene: TRBD2; j_gene: TRBJ2-1; abundance: -; v_gene: TRBV11-2; CDR3aa: CASSPGLVYNEQFF; CDR3nt: TGTGCCAGCAGCCCCGGACTAGTATACAATGAGCAGTTCTTC
d_gene: TRBD2; j_gene: TRBJ2-3; abundance: -; v_gene: TRBV3-1/TRBV3-2; CDR3aa: CASSQPRGLAGGPGTQYF; CDR3nt: TGTGCCAGCAGCCAGCCCCGGGGACTAGCGGGAGGGCCGGGTACGCAGTATTTT
d_gene: TRBD1; j_gene: TRBJ2-7; abundance: -; v_gene: TRBV30; CDR3aa: CAWGRDRVSEQYF; CDR3nt: TGTGCCTGGGGCCGGGACAGGGTATCGGAGCAGTACTTC
d_gene: -; j_gene: TRBJ2-7; abundance: -; v_gene: TRBV19; CDR3aa: CASSIVPYEQYF; CDR3nt: TGTGCCAGTAGTATAGTTCCGTACGAGCAGTACTTC
d_gene: TRBD1; j_gene: TRBJ2-3; abundance: -; v_gene: TRBV15; CDR3aa: CATSRGGQGLADTQYF; CDR3nt: TGTGCCACCAGCAGGGGAGGACAGGGGTTGGCAGATACGCAGTATTTT
d_gene: -; j_gene: TRBJ2-7; abundance: -; v_gene: TRBV19; CDR3aa: CASSTQGGETTYEQYF; CDR3nt: TGTGCCAGTAGTACACAAGGAGGCGAGACAACCTACGAGCAGTACTTC
d_gene: TRBD2; j_gene: TRBJ2-3; abundance: -; v_gene: TRBV5-4; CDR3aa: CASSQGLAGGPGDTQYF; CDR3nt: TGTGCCAGCAGCCAGGGACTAGCGGGGGGGCCAGGCGATACGCAGTATTTT
d_gene: -; j_gene: TRBJ2-5; abundance: -; v_gene: TRBV7-2; CDR3aa: CASSFDRPSPQETQYF; CDR3nt: TGTGCCAGCAGCTTCGACAGGCCAAGCCCCCAAGAGACCCAGTACTTC
d_gene: TRBD1; j_gene: TRBJ1-5; abundance: -; v_gene: TRBV5-6; CDR3aa: CASSRRTGRTSNQPQHF; CDR3nt: TGTGCCAGCAGTCGTAGGACAGGGAGGACCAGCAATCAGCCCCAGCATTTT
d_gene: TRBD2; j_gene: TRBJ2-3; abundance: -; v_gene: TRBV13; CDR3aa: CASSFLSSGSSDTQYF; CDR3nt: TGTGCCAGCAGCTTCCTTTCTAGCGGGAGCTCAGATACGCAGTATTTT
d_gene: TRBD2; j_gene: TRBJ2-1; abundance: -; v_gene: TRBV29-1; CDR3aa: CSVTSSMGGVRGNEQFF; CDR3nt: TGCAGCGTCACCTCGTCTATGGGAGGGGTACGAGGTAATGAGCAGTTCTTC
d_gene: -; j_gene: TRBJ1-5; abundance: -; v_gene: TRBV12-3/TRBV12-4; CDR3aa: CASSFSGPQHF; CDR3nt: TGTGCCAGCAGTTTTTCCGGTCCCCAGCATTTT
d_gene: -; j_gene: TRBJ1-2; abundance: -; v_gene: TRBV2; CDR3aa: CASRDSSYYGYTF; CDR3nt: TGTGCCAGCAGGGACAGTTCATACTATGGCTACACCTTC